These T cell receptor beta chains were read from a single sample in a study of cytomegalovirus exposure and HLA in healthy donors. The assay was immunoSEQ multiplex PCR, and TCRdb's table has in-frame clones only and misses some. This table has over 110,000 clones, around 78% appearing once. Sequenced input: PBMCs. All receptors come from a woman aged 35 to 49 in good health and CMV-seropositive. Both conserved end residues are part of each CDR3. D genes are given only for firm matches. Rows give clone size only sometimes, using once, few, many, or a class for an expanded clone.

TRBJ2-3	TRBV6-1	.	TRBD2	TGTGCCAGCACCCTCACTAGCGGGACCACAGATACGCAGTATTTT	CASTLTSGTTDTQYF
TRBJ1-2	TRBV7-8	once	.	TGTGCCAGCAGCTTAAGCCCTAACTATGGCTACACCTTC	CASSLSPNYGYTF
TRBJ2-7	TRBV6-6	.	TRBD1	TGTGCCAGCAGGGGGGGACAGGAGCGTAACGAGCAGTACTTC	CASRGGQERNEQYF
TRBJ2-3	TRBV21-1	.	.	TGTGCCAGCAGCGCGATTGTAGCCGGGACTAGCGGGATAGGAGGAGCAGATACGCAGTATTTT	CASSAIVAGTSGIGGADTQYF
TRBJ2-1	TRBV5-1	.	TRBD2	TGCGCCAGCAGATCGAACAGCGGGATTGAGCAGTTCTTC	CASRSNSGIEQFF
TRBJ2-3	TRBV7-6	few	.	TGTGCCAGCAGCTTAGTGACGGGTCGCACAGATACGCAGTATTTT	CASSLVTGRTDTQYF
TRBJ2-7	TRBV7-9	.	.	TGTTCCAGCAGCTTAGAAGTCCAGGTCCTGTACTTC	CSSSLEVQVLYF
TRBJ2-5	TRBV5-5	.	TRBD2	TGTGCCAGCAGCTTTGGGACGGGAGGGGAGACCCAGTACTTC	CASSFGTGGETQYF
TRBJ2-6	TRBV14	.	.	TGTGCCAGCAGCCAAGAGTGGAGTTCTGGGGCCAACGTCCTGACTTTC	CASSQEWSSGANVLTF
TRBJ1-1	TRBV5-1	.	TRBD1	TGCGCCAGCAGCTTGGGGTTAGGGACAGGTAACACTGAAGCTTTCTTT	CASSLGLGTGNTEAFF
TRBJ2-3	TRBV7-3	.	.	TGTGCCAGCAGCTTAGATGCCGGTGGCACAGATACGCAGTATTTT	CASSLDAGGTDTQYF
TRBJ2-1	TRBV27	.	TRBD2	TGTGCCAGCAGTTTGGGTCTGGCGGGAGTCGCTGAGCAGTTCTTC	CASSLGLAGVAEQFF
TRBJ2-7	TRBV7-9	few	.	TGTGCCAGCAGTATTGACTACCGCGAGCAGTACTTC	CASSIDYREQYF
TRBJ2-7	TRBV6-1	.	.	TGTGCCAGCAGTGAAGGGCGGGAACGCGCATACGAGCAGTACTTC	CASSEGRERAYEQYF
TRBJ2-3	TRBV25-1	.	.	TGTGCCAGCAGTGAACTTCGACTCACAGATACGCAGTATTTT	CASSELRLTDTQYF
TRBJ2-1	TRBV18	few	.	TGTGCCAGCTCACCGGGACTTGCTTGGCATGAGCAGTTCTTC	CASSPGLAWHEQFF
TRBJ2-1	TRBV4-2	.	TRBD2	TGTGCCAGCAGCCAAGAACGCGGTAGCGGGATCGCTTGGGTTCACTACAATGAGCAGTTCTTC	CASSQERGSGIAWVHYNEQFF
TRBJ2-2	TRBV2	.	.	TGTGCCAGCAGTGAAAGAGAGGGGAACACCGGGGAGCTGTTTTTT	CASSEREGNTGELFF
TRBJ1-2	TRBV6-6	few	.	TGTGCCAGCAGTCCTGGCGGGGCCAACTATGGCTACACCTTC	CASSPGGANYGYTF
TRBJ2-7	TRBV5-5	.	TRBD1	TGTGCCAGCAGCTTTAAAACAGGGGGCCCATACGAGCAGTACTTC	CASSFKTGGPYEQYF
TRBJ1-1	TRBV27	.	.	TGTGCCAGCAGTTCGGCAGGGGAAGCTTTCTTT	CASSSAGEAFF
TRBJ2-3	TRBV6-6	.	.	TGTGCCAGCAGTTACGCTCGGGAAGACACAGATACGCAGTATTTT	CASSYAREDTDTQYF
TRBJ2-3	TRBV4-2	.	.	TGTGCCAGCAGCCAAGGTCAGGGGCCCAGCACAGATACGCAGTATTTT	CASSQGQGPSTDTQYF
TRBJ1-1	TRBV9	.	.	TGTGCCAGCAGCCCCCTCAGGGGAGAAGCTTTCTTT	CASSPLRGEAFF
TRBJ1-1	TRBV11-2	once	.	TGTGCCAGCAGGATGGAGGGGCAGGGCACAGCTTTCTTT	CASRMEGQGTAFF
TRBJ2-5	TRBV13	.	.	TGTGCCAGCAGCATCGACATTCAAGAGACCCAGTACTTC	CASSIDIQETQYF
TRBJ2-3	TRBV5-1	.	.	TGCGCCAGCAGCGAAACTTTAGATACGCAGTATTTT	CASSETLDTQYF
TRBJ2-7	TRBV28	.	.	TGTGCCAGCAGTTTAGGGGACTTCTACGAGCAGTACTTC	CASSLGDFYEQYF
TRBJ1-5	TRBV28	.	.	TGTGCCAGCAGTTCGGGGGGGGACCAGCCCCAGCATTTT	CASSSGGDQPQHF
TRBJ2-7	TRBV5-5	.	.	TGTGCCAGCAGCTTGACAGCACTCGAGCAGTACTTC	CASSLTALEQYF
TRBJ2-1	TRBV11-1	.	TRBD2	TGTGCCAGCAGCTTAAACGGGAGGGCCGGGTATGAGCAGTTCTTC	CASSLNGRAGYEQFF
TRBJ1-1	TRBV5-6	.	TRBD1	TGTGCCAGCAGCCCAGGGACAGCCTTCGAAGCTTTCTTT	CASSPGTAFEAFF
TRBJ2-7	TRBV28	.	TRBD2	TGTGCCAGCAGTTCCCGCGGGAGGGGGTACGAGCAGTACTTC	CASSSRGRGYEQYF
TRBJ1-2	TRBV4-2	large	TRBD1	TGTGCCAGCAGCCAAGTGGGGGTACAGGGGGGGGATGGCTACACCTTC	CASSQVGVQGGDGYTF
TRBJ2-7	TRBV13	.	.	TGTGCCAGCAGCTCGGACAGCTACGAGCAGTACTTC	CASSSDSYEQYF
TRBJ2-1	TRBV5-5	once	.	TGTGCCAGCAGCTTAGACAGGAACAATGAGCAGTTCTTC	CASSLDRNNEQFF
TRBJ2-5	TRBV7-9	.	TRBD1	TGTGCCAGCACAGCGACAGGGGAAGAGACCCAGTACTTC	CASTATGEETQYF
TRBJ2-3	TRBV9	.	TRBD1	TGTGCCAGCAGCGTCGACAGGGAAGGGGCAGATACGCAGTATTTT	CASSVDREGADTQYF
TRBJ1-2	TRBV29-1	.	TRBD1	TGCAGCGTTGAGACAGGGATTAACTATGGCTACACCTTC	CSVETGINYGYTF
TRBJ2-7	TRBV7-9	.	.	TGTGCCAGCAGCTATGCGGGGGCGCGCAACGAGCAGTACTTC	CASSYAGARNEQYF
TRBJ2-4	TRBV21-1	.	.	TGTGCCATTAGACAGGGGGCAGCCAAAAACATTCAGTACTTC	CAIRQGAAKNIQYF
TRBJ2-7	TRBV19	.	TRBD1	TGTGCCAGTAGTCCTAGGACAGGATCTACCTACGAGCAGTACTTC	CASSPRTGSTYEQYF
TRBJ2-7	TRBV7-9	.	TRBD2	TGTGCCAGCAGCTCTAGCGGGGGCAGCTCCTACGAGCAGTACTTC	CASSSSGGSSYEQYF
TRBJ2-7	TRBV2	.	TRBD1	TGTGCCAGCAGTGTGGGGACAGAATCCTACGAGCAGTACTTC	CASSVGTESYEQYF
TRBJ2-7	TRBV9	few	.	TGTGCCAGCAGCGGGAGTGGACTAGGGGGCGAGCAGTACTTC	CASSGSGLGGEQYF
TRBJ2-5	TRBV2	.	.	TGTGCCAGCGGCAGTAACAGCGGAGAGACCCAGTACTTC	CASGSNSGETQYF
TRBJ1-4	TRBV30	few	.	TGTGCCTGGAACCTACGGGGTAATGAAAAACTGTTTTTT	CAWNLRGNEKLFF
TRBJ1-1	TRBV18	.	.	TGTGCCAGCTCACCAGGGGGGGACACTGAAGCTTTCTTT	CASSPGGDTEAFF
TRBJ1-5	TRBV5-1	.	.	TGCGCCAGCAGCTTAGCAGCGGATCAGCCCCAGCATTTT	CASSLAADQPQHF
TRBJ2-7	TRBV6-1	.	.	TGTGCCAGCAGCCTGGGACTCTACGAGCAGTACTTC	CASSLGLYEQYF
TRBJ1-1	TRBV7-3	.	TRBD1	TGTGCCAGCAGACGACAGGGGGACACTGAAGCTTTCTTT	CASRRQGDTEAFF
TRBJ2-1	TRBV11-2	.	.	TGTGCCTCCGCCGGGGTCGCCTACAATGAGCAGTTCTTC	CASAGVAYNEQFF
TRBJ1-6	TRBV6-5	.	.	TGTGCCAGCAGTTACTCGTCCAGGGGTGACTCACCCCTCCACTTT	CASSYSSRGDSPLHF
TRBJ1-2	TRBV30	once	.	TGTGCCTGGAGTGTACTGGGGGCATGGGGCTACACCTTC	CAWSVLGAWGYTF
TRBJ1-1	TRBV2	few	TRBD1	TGTGCCAGCAGTACCGGGACAGGGGTGAACACTGAAGCTTTCTTT	CASSTGTGVNTEAFF
TRBJ1-2	TRBV5-1	.	.	TGCGCCAGCAGCTTGGAGCTAGGAAACTATGGCTACACCTTC	CASSLELGNYGYTF
TRBJ2-1	TRBV11-2	.	TRBD2	TGTGCCAGCAGCTTACGACCTAGCGGGAGCTACAATGAGCAGTTCTTC	CASSLRPSGSYNEQFF
TRBJ2-1	TRBV29-1	.	TRBD2	TGCAGCCTTGGGACTAGCGGGTTCAGTGAGCAGTTCTTC	CSLGTSGFSEQFF